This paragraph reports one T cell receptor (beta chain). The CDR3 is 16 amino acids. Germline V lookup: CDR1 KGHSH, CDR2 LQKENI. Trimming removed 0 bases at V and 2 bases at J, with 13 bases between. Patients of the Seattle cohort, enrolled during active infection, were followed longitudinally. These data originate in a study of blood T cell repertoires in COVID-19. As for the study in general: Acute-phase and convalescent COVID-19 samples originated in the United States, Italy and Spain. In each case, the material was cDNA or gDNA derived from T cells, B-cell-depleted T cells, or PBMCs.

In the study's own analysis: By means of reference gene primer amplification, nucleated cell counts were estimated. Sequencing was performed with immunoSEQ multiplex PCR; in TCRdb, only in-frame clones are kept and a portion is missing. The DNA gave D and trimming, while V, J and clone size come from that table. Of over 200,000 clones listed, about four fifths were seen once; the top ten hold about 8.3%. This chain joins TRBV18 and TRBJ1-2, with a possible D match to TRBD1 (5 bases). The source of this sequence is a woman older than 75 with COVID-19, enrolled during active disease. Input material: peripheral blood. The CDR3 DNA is TGTGCCAGCTCACCACCGTCCGGGGGACGCAACTATGGCTACACCTTC. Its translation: CASSPPSGGRNYGYTF.